This T cell receptor (beta chain) was sequenced in a study of blood T cells in healthy people across ages. Study as a whole: For every two T cells, template switching captured about one barcoded beta molecule.

The use of a sample-barcoded 5' primer and a J-beta primer mix characterized a second PCR of about 6 to 11 cycles. TCRdb redid the calling of the 5' RACE reads with MiXCR, one entry per CDR3 protein. The table includes approximately 690,000 distinct CDR3 sequences, 58% detected once. This receptor was taken from a man aged 60 to 69 in good health. Sequencing was carried out using blood.

The CDR3: CASSLANNQETQYF. CDR3 bases: TGCGCCAGCAGCTTGGCCAATAACCAAGAGACCCAGTACTTC. The V and J genes are TRBV5-1 and TRBJ2-5; D is undetermined. The CDR3 spans 14 residues. Per germline, CDR1 SGHRS and CDR2 YFSETQ. V lost 0 bases and J 0 bases, leaving 6 bases between the germline ends.